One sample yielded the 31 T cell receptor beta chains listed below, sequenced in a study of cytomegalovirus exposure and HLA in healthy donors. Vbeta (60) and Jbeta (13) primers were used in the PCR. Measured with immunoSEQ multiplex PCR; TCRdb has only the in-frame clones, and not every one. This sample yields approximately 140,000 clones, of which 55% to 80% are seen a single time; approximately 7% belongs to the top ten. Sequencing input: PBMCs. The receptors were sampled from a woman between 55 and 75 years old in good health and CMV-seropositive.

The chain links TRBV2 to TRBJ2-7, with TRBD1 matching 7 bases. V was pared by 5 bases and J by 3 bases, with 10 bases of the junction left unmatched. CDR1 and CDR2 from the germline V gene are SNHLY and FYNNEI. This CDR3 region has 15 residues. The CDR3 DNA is TGTGCCAGCAGTACACCGGGACAGAAGAACTACGAGCAGTACTTC. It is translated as CASSTPGQKNYEQYF.

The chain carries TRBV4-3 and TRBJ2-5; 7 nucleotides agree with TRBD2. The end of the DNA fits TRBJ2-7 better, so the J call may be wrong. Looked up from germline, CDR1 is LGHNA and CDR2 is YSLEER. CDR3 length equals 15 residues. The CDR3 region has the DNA TGCGCCAGCAGCCACGGGACGGGAGGTTCCTACGAGCAGTACTTC. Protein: CASSHGTGGSYEQYF.

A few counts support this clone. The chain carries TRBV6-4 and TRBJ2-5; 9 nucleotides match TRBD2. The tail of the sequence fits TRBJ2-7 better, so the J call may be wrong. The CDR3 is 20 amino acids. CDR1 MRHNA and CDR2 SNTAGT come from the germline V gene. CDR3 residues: CASSAGTRSGLAEGGYEQYF. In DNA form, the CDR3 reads TGTGCCAGCAGTGCAGGGACAAGATCGGGACTAGCAGAAGGAGGCTACGAGCAGTACTTC.

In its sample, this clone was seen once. CDR3 loop: CASSRTEYNEQFF. CDR3 DNA: TGTGCCAGCAGCCGTACAGAGTACAATGAGCAGTTCTTC. This chain links TRBV6-5 with TRBJ2-1; D is unresolved. The CDR3 extends over 13 amino acids. Per the germline V gene, CDR1 is MNHEY and CDR2 is SVGAGI. V gave up 6 bases and J gave up 4 bases, with 10 bases separating them.

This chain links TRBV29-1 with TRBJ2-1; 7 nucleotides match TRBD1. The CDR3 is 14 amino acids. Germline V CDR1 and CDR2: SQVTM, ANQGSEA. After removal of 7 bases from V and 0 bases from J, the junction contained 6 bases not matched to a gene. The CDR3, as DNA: TGCAGCGCCGGGACAGCCAACTCCTACAATGAGCAGTTCTTC. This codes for CSAGTANSYNEQFF.

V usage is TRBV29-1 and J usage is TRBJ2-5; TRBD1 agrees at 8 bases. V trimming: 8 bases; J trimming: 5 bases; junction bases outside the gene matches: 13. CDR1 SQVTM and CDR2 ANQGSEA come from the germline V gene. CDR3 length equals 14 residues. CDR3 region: CSYWVSTGGETQYF. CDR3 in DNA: TGCAGCTACTGGGTCTCAACAGGGGGTGAGACCCAGTACTTC.

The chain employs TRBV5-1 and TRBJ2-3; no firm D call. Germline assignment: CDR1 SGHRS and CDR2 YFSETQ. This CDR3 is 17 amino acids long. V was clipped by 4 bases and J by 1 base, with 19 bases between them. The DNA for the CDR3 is TGCGCCAGCAGCGATCAACCCCCTGGCCTGGGCACAGATACGCAGTATTTT. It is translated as CASSDQPPGLGTDTQYF.

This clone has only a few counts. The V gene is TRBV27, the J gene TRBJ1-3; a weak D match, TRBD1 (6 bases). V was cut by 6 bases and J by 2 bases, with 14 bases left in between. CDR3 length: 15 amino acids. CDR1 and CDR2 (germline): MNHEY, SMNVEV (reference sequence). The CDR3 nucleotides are TGTGCCAGCAGCCTCACTGGACAGACTGGAAACACCATATATTTT. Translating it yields CASSLTGQTGNTIYF.

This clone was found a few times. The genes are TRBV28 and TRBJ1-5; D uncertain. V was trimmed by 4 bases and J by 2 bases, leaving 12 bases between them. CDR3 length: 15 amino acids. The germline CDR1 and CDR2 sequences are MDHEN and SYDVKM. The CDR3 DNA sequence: TGTGCCAGCAGTTCGAATACACGTGGCAATCAGCCCCAGCATTTT. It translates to CASSSNTRGNQPQHF.

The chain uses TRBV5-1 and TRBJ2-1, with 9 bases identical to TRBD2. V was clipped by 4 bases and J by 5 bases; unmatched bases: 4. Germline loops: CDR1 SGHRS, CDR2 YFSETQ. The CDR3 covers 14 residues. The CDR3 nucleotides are TGCGCCAGCAGCCCGGGACTAGCAAACAATGAGCAGTTCTTC. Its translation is CASSPGLANNEQFF.

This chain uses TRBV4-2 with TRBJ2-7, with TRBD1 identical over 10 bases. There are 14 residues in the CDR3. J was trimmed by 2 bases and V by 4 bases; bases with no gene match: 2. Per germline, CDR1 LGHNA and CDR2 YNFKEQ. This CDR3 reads CASSPGQGTYEQYF. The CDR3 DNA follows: TGTGCCAGCAGCCCGGGACAGGGGACCTACGAGCAGTACTTC.

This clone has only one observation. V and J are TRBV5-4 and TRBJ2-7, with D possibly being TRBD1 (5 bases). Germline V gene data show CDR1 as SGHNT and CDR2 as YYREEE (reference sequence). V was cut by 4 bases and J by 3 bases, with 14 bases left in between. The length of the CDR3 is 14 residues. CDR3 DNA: TGTGCCAGCAGCAGCCTCGACAGAAACTACGAGCAGTACTTC. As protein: CASSSLDRNYEQYF.

CDR3 sequence reads: CASSVGPAGDTQYF. The CDR3 nucleotides read TGTGCCAGCAGCGTAGGGCCAGCGGGGGATACGCAGTATTTT. V and J are TRBV9 and TRBJ2-3; TRBD2 matches 7 bases. This CDR3 is 14 amino acids long. V shed 0 bases and J 6 bases; nucleotides not matched to a gene: 4. Germline CDR1 is SGDLS and CDR2 is YYNGEE.

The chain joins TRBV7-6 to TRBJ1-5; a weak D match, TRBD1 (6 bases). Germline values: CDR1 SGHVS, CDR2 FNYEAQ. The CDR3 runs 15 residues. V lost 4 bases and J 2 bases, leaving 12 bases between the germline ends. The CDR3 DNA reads TGTGCCAGCAGCTCGACCGCAGGGGGCAATCAGCCCCAGCATTTT. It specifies CASSSTAGGNQPQHF. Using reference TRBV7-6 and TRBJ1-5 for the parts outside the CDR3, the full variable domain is GAGVSQSPRYKVTKRGQDVALRCDPISGHVSLYWYRQALGQGPEFLTYFNYEAQQDKSGLPNDRFSAERPEGSISTLTIQRTEQRDSAMYRCASSSTAGGNQPQHFGDGTRLSIL.

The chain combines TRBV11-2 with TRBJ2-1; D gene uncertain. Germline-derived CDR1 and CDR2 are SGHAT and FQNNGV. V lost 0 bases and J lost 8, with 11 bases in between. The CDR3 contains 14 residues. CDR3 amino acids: CASSLDLYPDEQFF. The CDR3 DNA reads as TGTGCCAGCAGCTTAGATCTCTACCCGGATGAGCAGTTCTTC.

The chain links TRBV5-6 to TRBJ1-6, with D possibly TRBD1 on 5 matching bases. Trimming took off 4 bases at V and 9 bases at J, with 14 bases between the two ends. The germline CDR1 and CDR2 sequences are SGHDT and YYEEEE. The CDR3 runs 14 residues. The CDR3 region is CASSRGTSFSPLHF. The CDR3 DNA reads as TGTGCCAGCAGCCGGGGGACTTCTTTTTCACCCCTCCACTTT. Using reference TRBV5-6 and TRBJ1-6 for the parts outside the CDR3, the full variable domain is DAGVTQSPTHLIKTRGQQVTLRCSPKSGHDTVSWYQQALGQGPQFIFQYYEEEERQRGNFPDRFSGHQFPNYSSELNVNALLLGDSALYLCASSRGTSFSPLHFGNGTRLTVT.

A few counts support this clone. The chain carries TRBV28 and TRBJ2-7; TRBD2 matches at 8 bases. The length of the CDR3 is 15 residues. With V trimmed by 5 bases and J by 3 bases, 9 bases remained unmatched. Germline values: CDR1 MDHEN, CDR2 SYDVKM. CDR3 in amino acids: CASSPSGLAFYEQYF. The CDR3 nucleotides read TGTGCCAGCAGTCCTTCCGGACTAGCTTTCTACGAGCAGTACTTC.

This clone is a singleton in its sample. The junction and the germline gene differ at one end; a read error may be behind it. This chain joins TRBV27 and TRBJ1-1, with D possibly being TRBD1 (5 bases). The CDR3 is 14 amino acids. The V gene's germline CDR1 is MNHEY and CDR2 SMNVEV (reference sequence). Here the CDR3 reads CASSDSPAFTAAFF. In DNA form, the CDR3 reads TGTGCCAGCAGCGACAGTCCGGCTTTTACTGCAGCTTTCTTT.

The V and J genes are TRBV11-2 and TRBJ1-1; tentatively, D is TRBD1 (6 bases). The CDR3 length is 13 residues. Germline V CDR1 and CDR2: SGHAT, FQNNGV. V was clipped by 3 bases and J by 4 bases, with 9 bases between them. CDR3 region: CASSFQGPTEAFF. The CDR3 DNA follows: TGTGCCAGCAGCTTTCAGGGGCCCACTGAAGCTTTCTTT.

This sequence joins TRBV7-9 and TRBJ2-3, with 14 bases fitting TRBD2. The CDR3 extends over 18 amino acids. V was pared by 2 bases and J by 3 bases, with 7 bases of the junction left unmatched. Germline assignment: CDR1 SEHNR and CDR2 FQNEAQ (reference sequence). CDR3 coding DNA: TGTGCCAGCAGCTTATTGGGGACTAGCGGGAGCGGGACAGATACGCAGTATTTT. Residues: CASSLLGTSGSGTDTQYF.

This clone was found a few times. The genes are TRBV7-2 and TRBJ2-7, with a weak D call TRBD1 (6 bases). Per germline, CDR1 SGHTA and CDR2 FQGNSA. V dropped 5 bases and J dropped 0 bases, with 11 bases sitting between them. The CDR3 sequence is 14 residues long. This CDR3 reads CASSPTGSSYEQYF. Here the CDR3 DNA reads TGTGCCAGCAGCCCGACAGGCAGCTCCTACGAGCAGTACTTC.

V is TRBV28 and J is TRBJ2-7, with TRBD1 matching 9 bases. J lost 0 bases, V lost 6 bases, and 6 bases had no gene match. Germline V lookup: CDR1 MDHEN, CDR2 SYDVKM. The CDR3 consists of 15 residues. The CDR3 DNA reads TGTGCCAGCAGATTACAGGGGGCAAGCTCCTACGAGCAGTACTTC. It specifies CASRLQGASSYEQYF.

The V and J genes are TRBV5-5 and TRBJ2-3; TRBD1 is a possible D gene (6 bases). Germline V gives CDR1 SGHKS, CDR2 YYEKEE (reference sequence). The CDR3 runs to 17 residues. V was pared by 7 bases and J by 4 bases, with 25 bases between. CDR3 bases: TGTGCCAGCCCTCCTCCCGGGACACCAAATGGGGCAGATACGCAGTATTTT. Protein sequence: CASPPPGTPNGADTQYF.

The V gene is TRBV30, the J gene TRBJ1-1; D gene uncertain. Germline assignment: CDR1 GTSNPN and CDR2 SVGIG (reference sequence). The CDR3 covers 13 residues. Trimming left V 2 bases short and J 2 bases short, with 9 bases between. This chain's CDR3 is CAWSWAPNTEAFF. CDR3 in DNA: TGTGCCTGGAGTTGGGCCCCTAACACTGAAGCTTTCTTT.

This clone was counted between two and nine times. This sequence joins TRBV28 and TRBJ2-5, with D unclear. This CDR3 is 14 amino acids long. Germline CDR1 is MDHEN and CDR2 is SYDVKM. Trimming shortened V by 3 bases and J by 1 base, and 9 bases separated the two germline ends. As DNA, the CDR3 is TGTGCCAGCAGTTTGACACAGATCCAAGAGACCCAGTACTTC. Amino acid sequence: CASSLTQIQETQYF.

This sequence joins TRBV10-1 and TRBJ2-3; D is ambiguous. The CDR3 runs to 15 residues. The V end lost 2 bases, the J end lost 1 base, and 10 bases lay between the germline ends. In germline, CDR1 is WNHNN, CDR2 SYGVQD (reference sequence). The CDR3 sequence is CASSEDSAGTDTQYF. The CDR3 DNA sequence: TGCGCCAGCAGTGAGGATTCGGCGGGCACAGATACGCAGTATTTT.

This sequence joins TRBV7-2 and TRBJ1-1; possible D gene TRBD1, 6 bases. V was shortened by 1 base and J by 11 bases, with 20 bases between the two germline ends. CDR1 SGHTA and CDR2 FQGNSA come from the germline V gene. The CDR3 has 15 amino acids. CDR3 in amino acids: CASSLGYTGAGGAFF. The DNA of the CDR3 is TGTGCCAGCAGCTTAGGGTACACGGGGGCGGGGGGGGCTTTCTTT.

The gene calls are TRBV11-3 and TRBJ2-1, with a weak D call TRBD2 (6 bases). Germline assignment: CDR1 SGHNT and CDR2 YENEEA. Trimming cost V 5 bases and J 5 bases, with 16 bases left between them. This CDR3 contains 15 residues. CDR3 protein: CASSLRVGGNNEQFF. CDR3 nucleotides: TGTGCCAGCAGCCTCCGGGTGGGAGGTAACAATGAGCAGTTCTTC.

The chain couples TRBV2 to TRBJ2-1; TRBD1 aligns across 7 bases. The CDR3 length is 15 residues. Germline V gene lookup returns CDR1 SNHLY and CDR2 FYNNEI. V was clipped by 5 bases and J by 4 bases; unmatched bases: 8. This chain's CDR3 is CASSIEPGQYNEQFF. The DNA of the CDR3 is TGTGCCAGCAGTATCGAACCGGGACAGTACAATGAGCAGTTCTTC.

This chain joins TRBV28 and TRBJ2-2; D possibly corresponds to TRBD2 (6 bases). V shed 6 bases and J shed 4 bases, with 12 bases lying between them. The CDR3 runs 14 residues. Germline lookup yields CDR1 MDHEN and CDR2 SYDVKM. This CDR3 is CASRTGLSTGELFF. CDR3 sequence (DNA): TGTGCCAGCAGAACGGGACTCTCCACCGGGGAGCTGTTTTTT.

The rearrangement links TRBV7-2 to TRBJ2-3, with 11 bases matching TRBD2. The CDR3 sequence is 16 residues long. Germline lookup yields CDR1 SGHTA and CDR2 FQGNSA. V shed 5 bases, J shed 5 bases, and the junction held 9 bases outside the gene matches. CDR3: CASSLGLAAVGDTQYF. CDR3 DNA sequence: TGTGCCAGCAGCCTGGGACTAGCGGCGGTCGGAGATACGCAGTATTTT.